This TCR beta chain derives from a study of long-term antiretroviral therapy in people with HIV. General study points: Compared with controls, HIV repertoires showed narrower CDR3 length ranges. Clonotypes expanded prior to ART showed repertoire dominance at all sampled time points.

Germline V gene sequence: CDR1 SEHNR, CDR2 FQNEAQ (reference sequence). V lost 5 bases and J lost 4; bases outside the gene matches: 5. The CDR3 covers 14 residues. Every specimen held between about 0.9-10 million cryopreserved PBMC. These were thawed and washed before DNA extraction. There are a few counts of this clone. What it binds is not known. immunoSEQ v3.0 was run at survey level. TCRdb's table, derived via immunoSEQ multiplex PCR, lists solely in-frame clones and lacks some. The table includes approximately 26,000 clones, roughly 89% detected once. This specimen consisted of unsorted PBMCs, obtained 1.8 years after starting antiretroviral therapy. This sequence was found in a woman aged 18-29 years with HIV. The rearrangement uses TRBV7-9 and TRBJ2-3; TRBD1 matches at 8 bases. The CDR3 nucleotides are TGTGCCAGCAGCCAGAGACAGGGGCCAGATACGCAGTATTTT. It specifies CASSQRQGPDTQYF. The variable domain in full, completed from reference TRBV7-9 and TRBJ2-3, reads DTGVSQNPRHKITKRGQNVTFRCDPISEHNRLYWYRQTLGQGPEFLTYFQNEAQLEKSRLLSDRFSAERPKGSFSTLEIQRTEQGDSAMYLCASSQRQGPDTQYFGPGTRLTVL.